This TCR beta chain was recovered during a study of blood T cell repertoires in COVID-19. Living in under 30 US areas, the participants were between roughly 18 and 90 years of age. Germline lookup yields CDR1 MNHEY and CDR2 SVGAGI. Trimming removed 2 bases from V and 4 bases from J, with 9 bases in between. The CDR3 contains 15 residues. Only in-frame clones appear in the TCRdb table, and some are missing; sequencing was by immunoSEQ multiplex PCR. Here the sample spans roughly 180,000 clones, approximately 84% being singletons. The sequenced material came from PBMCs or T cells enriched from blood (not recorded which). The chain combines TRBV6-5 with TRBJ1-6, with a tentative D call TRBD1 (6 bases). This receptor was taken from a woman in her 40s with acute COVID-19. CDR3 residues: CASSYRGQYNSPLHF. In DNA form, the CDR3 reads TGTGCCAGCAGTTACCGCGGACAGTATAATTCACCCCTCCACTTT.